A selection of T cell receptor beta chains follows, all from one sample in a study of long-term antiretroviral therapy in people with HIV. Clones were read by immunoSEQ multiplex PCR, and TCRdb kept only the in-frame ones, dropping some. Seen here are about 24,000 clones, approximately 81% observed once, and the top ten hold roughly 16%. The input for sequencing was unsorted PBMCs, taken at the start of antiretroviral therapy, before treatment. Source of these receptors: a woman aged 18-29 years with HIV. Both conserved end residues are part of each CDR3. A D gene is named only where the DNA matches it firmly. Some rows mark clone size as missing; the rest say once, few, many or name a class of expanded clone.

>13|TRBV2|TRBJ1-1|NA|few
CASTLRGNTEAFF
TGTGCCAGCACCCTGAGGGGAAACACTGAAGCTTTCTTT
>13|TRBV7-2|TRBJ2-7|NA|NA
CASAGYGAYEQYF
TGTGCCAGCGCAGGGTACGGGGCCTACGAGCAGTACTTC
>13|TRBV25-1|TRBJ1-2|NA|few
CASSVTVAGVYTF
TGTGCCAGCAGTGTAACAGTTGCTGGTGTCTACACCTTC
>14|TRBV28|TRBJ2-7|NA|NA
CASSFNRRSYEQYF
TGTGCCAGCAGTTTTAACAGGCGGTCCTACGAGCAGTACTTC
>13|TRBV6-5|TRBJ2-7|NA|NA
CASSLGPTYEQYF
TGTGCCAGCAGTTTGGGGCCAACCTACGAGCAGTACTTC
>11|TRBV28|TRBJ2-3|NA|once
CASSITKGQYF
TGTGCCAGCAGTATAACTAAGGGGCAGTATTTT
>14|TRBV7-3|TRBJ2-1|TRBD1|NA
CASSGQGGSDEQFF
TGTGCCAGCAGCGGACAGGGGGGAAGCGATGAGCAGTTCTTC
>14|TRBV9|TRBJ2-7|NA|NA
CASSFRTGGDEQYF
TGTGCCAGCAGCTTCCGTACAGGGGGGGACGAGCAGTACTTC
>15|TRBV23-1|TRBJ1-5|TRBD1|NA
CASTGRDRVNQPQHF
TGCGCCAGCACTGGACGGGACAGGGTTAATCAGCCCCAGCATTTT
>15|TRBV19|TRBJ1-1|TRBD1|NA
CASSLTGDWNTEAFF
TGTGCCAGTAGTCTGACAGGGGACTGGAACACTGAAGCTTTCTTT
>16|TRBV25-1|TRBJ2-7|TRBD2|NA
CASSDPQAGASYEQYF
TGTGCCAGCAGTGACCCCCAGGCGGGAGCATCCTACGAGCAGTACTTC
>14|TRBV25-1|TRBJ2-7|NA|NA
CASVGRHPGNEQYF
TGTGCCAGCGTAGGCCGGCATCCAGGCAACGAGCAGTACTTC
>13|TRBV5-6|TRBJ1-1|NA|NA
CASSSTVNTEAFF
TGTGCCAGCAGCTCGACGGTGAACACTGAAGCTTTCTTT
>14|TRBV7-2|TRBJ2-1|NA|NA
CASNREGSYNEQFF
TGTGCCAGCAACCGGGAAGGCTCCTACAATGAGCAGTTCTTC
>14|TRBV28|TRBJ1-5|TRBD1|medium-sized
CASRRTGFGQPQHF
TGTGCCAGCAGACGGACAGGATTTGGCCAGCCCCAGCATTTT
>15|TRBV7-8|TRBJ1-1|NA|NA
CASSPRQEMNTEAFF
TGTGCCAGCAGCCCCCGACAGGAAATGAACACTGAAGCTTTCTTT
>16|TRBV6-1|TRBJ2-5|TRBD2|once
CASSVSVAGGWETQYF
TGTGCCAGCAGTGTTTCCGTAGCGGGGGGATGGGAGACCCAGTACTTC
>14|TRBV7-2|TRBJ2-3|NA|NA
CASSLSFRADTQYF
TGTGCCAGCAGCTTATCATTCCGAGCAGATACGCAGTATTTT
>15|TRBV19|TRBJ1-3|NA|NA
CASTRPGLEGNTIYF
TGTGCCAGTACTCGCCCGGGATTGGAGGGAAACACCATATATTTT
>15|TRBV9|TRBJ2-1|TRBD2|NA
CASSDLAGGRNEQFF
TGTGCCAGCAGCGACCTAGCGGGGGGGAGGAATGAGCAGTTCTTC
>14|TRBV5-5|TRBJ2-7|NA|NA
CASSYGPSSYEQYF
TGTGCCAGCAGCTACGGCCCGAGCTCCTACGAGCAGTACTTC